Below are 17 T cell receptor beta chains sequenced from a single sample in a study of T cells in Graves' hyperthyroidism and ophthalmopathy. Authors of the study amplified TCR beta CDR3 regions from RNA transcripts. The TCR CDR3 was amplified in a first-round RT-PCR using the HTBI primer set. From the multiplex PCR reads, TCRdb called clonotypes with MiXCR, one entry per CDR3 protein. The sample carries 20,000 to 30,000 distinct CDR3 sequences, roughly 45% recorded once. The specimen sequenced was blood. Receptors were obtained from a woman in her thirties with Graves' hyperthyroidism.

At least ten counts were recorded for this clonotype. The chain uses TRBV6-2 or TRBV6-3 and TRBJ2-7; possible D gene TRBD1, 6 bases. The CDR3 spans 13 residues. From germline, CDR1 is MNHEY and CDR2 SVGEGT. The V end lost 7 bases, the J end lost 5 bases, and 15 bases lay between the germline ends. The CDR3 DNA follows: TGTGCCAGCACTAAAACAGGGTTGGACGAGCAGTACTTC. Its protein is CASTKTGLDEQYF.

This clonotype ranks as medium-sized. This sequence joins TRBV15 and TRBJ2-3; no definite D call. Germline values: CDR1 LNHNV, CDR2 YYDKDF (reference sequence). The CDR3 consists of 13 residues. The V end was cut by 0 bases, the J end by 6 bases, with 7 bases between. CDR3 nucleotides: TGTGCCACCAGCAGAGATCCGTCGGATACGCAGTATTTT. Translation: CATSRDPSDTQYF.

This clonotype was recorded many times. The chain carries TRBV28 and TRBJ1-6; 8 bases are shared with TRBD1. Germline loops: CDR1 MDHEN, CDR2 SYDVKM. The CDR3 is 18 residues long. V lost 2 bases, J lost 3 bases, and 9 bases stayed unmatched. The CDR3 sequence: CASSLEWGQVVYNSPLHF. The DNA for the CDR3 is TGTGCCAGCAGTTTAGAGTGGGGACAGGTGGTCTATAATTCACCCCTCCACTTT.

In its sample, this clonotype ranks as medium-sized. This chain joins TRBV2 and TRBJ1-6, with a weak D call TRBD1 (5 bases). The CDR3 spans 14 residues. Deletions cut 3 bases from V and 9 bases from J, with 12 bases between. The germline CDR1 and CDR2 sequences are SNHLY and FYNNEI. CDR3: CASSEGGRSSPLHF. The DNA of the CDR3 is TGTGCCAGCAGTGAGGGGGGTCGGAGTTCACCCCTCCACTTT.

The chain recombines TRBV18 with TRBJ2-3, with D possibly being TRBD1 (5 bases). CDR3 length equals 14 residues. Germline V lookup: CDR1 KGHSH, CDR2 LQKENI. Trimming pared 8 bases from V and 7 bases from J, leaving 19 bases between. In nucleotides, the CDR3 is TGTGCCAGCCCCATGTCGGCAGGGCGATATACGCAGTATTTT. As protein: CASPMSAGRYTQYF.

Ten or more counts support this clonotype. V usage is TRBV12-3 or TRBV12-4 and J usage is TRBJ2-3; tentatively, D is TRBD2 (6 bases). The ends were cut back, 3 bases at V and 2 bases at J, with 12 bases in the middle. The CDR3 totals 15 residues. CDR3 nucleotide sequence: TGTGCCAGCAGTTTTGCCGGGAGTATCACAGATACGCAGTATTTT. The encoded protein is CASSFAGSITDTQYF.

For this clonotype: Germline is not matched at one junction end, which may reflect a read error. The rearrangement joins TRBV2 to TRBJ2-3; tentatively, D is TRBD2 (5 bases). CDR1 is SNHLY, CDR2 FYNNEI, per germline. This CDR3 spans 14 amino acids. The CDR3 sequence: CAISPQSSTNTQYF. CDR3 DNA: TGTGCCATCAGCCCCCAGTCTAGCACAAATACGCAGTATTTT.

There are many counts of this clonotype. The V gene is TRBV3-1, the J gene TRBJ1-1, with D maybe TRBD1 (5 bases). Trimming stripped 1 base from V and 6 bases from J, with 6 bases between. The CDR3 totals 12 residues. Germline V CDR1 and CDR2: LGHDT, YNNKEL (reference sequence). The CDR3 nucleotides are TGTGCCAGCAGCCAAGTAGGGGCTGAAGCTTTCTTT. It translates to CASSQVGAEAFF.

This clonotype was seen repeatedly, ten times or more. The rearrangement links TRBV30 to TRBJ2-7; no clear D gene. This CDR3 spans 12 amino acids. The V end was cut by 4 bases, the J end by 4 bases, with 11 bases between. CDR1 GTSNPN and CDR2 SVGIG come from the germline V gene (reference sequence). The CDR3 region is CAWKPSNYEQYF. CDR3 in DNA: TGTGCCTGGAAACCCTCGAATTACGAGCAGTACTTC.

This chain connects TRBV20-1 to TRBJ2-3; 8 nucleotides align to TRBD2. The CDR3 loop spans 13 amino acids. The germline gives CDR1 DFQATT, CDR2 SNEGSKA (reference sequence). J lost 0 bases, V lost 6 bases, and 2 bases had no gene match. The CDR3 DNA is TGCAGTGCGGGGACTAGAAGCACAGATACGCAGTATTTT. It is translated as CSAGTRSTDTQYF.

In its sample, this clonotype was seen many times. The CDR3 nucleotides are TGTGCCAGCAGCTCCCTCGGGGCAGGGGGCGCAGGCACTGAAGCTTTCTTT. It codes for CASSSLGAGGAGTEAFF. The rearrangement joins TRBV11-2 to TRBJ1-1, with 8 bases aligning to TRBD1. Trimming cost V 4 bases and J 4 bases; bases outside gene matches: 14. CDR3 size: 17 residues. Germline V gene data show CDR1 as SGHAT and CDR2 as FQNNGV.

This chain connects TRBV2 to TRBJ1-6, with D possibly TRBD1 on 5 matching bases. V was pared by 8 bases and J by 7 bases, with 9 bases between. From germline, CDR1 is SNHLY and CDR2 FYNNEI. This CDR3 has 12 residues. CDR3 amino acids: CASGTENSPLHF. The CDR3 DNA reads TGTGCCAGCGGGACGGAAAATTCACCCCTCCACTTT.

The sample holds many counts of this clonotype. The CDR3 is CASSKVLRDRGSFYTDTQYF. In nucleotides, the CDR3 is TGTGCCAGCAGTAAGGTGCTTCGGGACAGGGGTTCCTTCTACACAGATACGCAGTATTTT. The rearrangement uses TRBV7-6 and TRBJ2-3; 10 bases are shared with TRBD1. V gave up 6 bases and J gave up 2 bases; unmatched junction bases: 20. Germline CDR1 and CDR2: SGHVS and FNYEAQ. The CDR3 totals 20 residues.

In DNA form, the CDR3 reads TGCAGTGCTAAGGGGGACAGAAACAATGAGCAGTTCTTC. Translated, it gives CSAKGDRNNEQFF. The V and J genes are TRBV20-1 and TRBJ2-1; 7 bases agree with TRBD1. V was pared by 4 bases and J by 5 bases, with 5 bases of the junction left unmatched. This CDR3 comprises 13 residues. Germline assignment: CDR1 DFQATT and CDR2 SNEGSKA (reference sequence).

This chain links TRBV19 with TRBJ2-3; 9 nucleotides match TRBD1. V gave up 6 bases and J gave up 8 bases; unmatched junction bases: 15. The CDR3 extends over 16 amino acids. The V gene's germline CDR1 is LNHDA and CDR2 SQIVND (reference sequence). The CDR3: CASRPTGGNDTRTQYF. The CDR3 DNA is TGTGCCAGTAGGCCGACAGGGGGTAATGATACTCGTACGCAGTATTTT.

The CDR3 bases are TGCGCCAGCAGCCCAGGGGATACAGGTGGAGAGCAGTACTTC. This encodes CASSPGDTGGEQYF. The J gene is TRBJ2-7, the V gene TRBV5-1; weak D call: TRBD1 (6 bases). CDR1 SGHRS and CDR2 YFSETQ come from the germline V gene. Trimming pared 4 bases from V and 7 bases from J, leaving 18 bases between. This CDR3 has 14 residues.

The V and J genes are TRBV5-1 and TRBJ1-5, with 7 bases fitting TRBD1. CDR3 size: 15 residues. Germline CDR1 and CDR2: SGHRS and YFSETQ. J gave up 6 bases and V 0 bases, and 6 bases lay outside the gene matches. The CDR3 sequence: CASSLGQGGTQPQHF. In DNA, the CDR3 is TGCGCCAGCAGCTTGGGACAGGGAGGGACTCAGCCCCAGCATTTT.